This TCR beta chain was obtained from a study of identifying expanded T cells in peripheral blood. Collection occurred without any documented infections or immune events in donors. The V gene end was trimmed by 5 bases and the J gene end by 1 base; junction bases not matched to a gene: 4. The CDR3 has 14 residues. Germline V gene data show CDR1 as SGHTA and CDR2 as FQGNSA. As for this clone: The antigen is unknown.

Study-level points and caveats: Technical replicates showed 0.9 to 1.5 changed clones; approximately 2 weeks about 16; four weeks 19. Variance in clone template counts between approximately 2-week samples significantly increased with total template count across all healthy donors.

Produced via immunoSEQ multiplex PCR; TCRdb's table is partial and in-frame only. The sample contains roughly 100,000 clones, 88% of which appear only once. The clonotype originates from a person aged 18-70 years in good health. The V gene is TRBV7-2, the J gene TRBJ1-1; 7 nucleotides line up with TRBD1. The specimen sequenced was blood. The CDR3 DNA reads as TGTGCCAGCAGCCTAACAGGGGAGAACACTGAAGCTTTCTTT. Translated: CASSLTGENTEAFF. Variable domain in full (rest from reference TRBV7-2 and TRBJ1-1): GAGVSQSPSNKVTEKGKDVELRCDPISGHTALYWYRQSLGQGLEFLIYFQGNSAPDKSGLPSDRFSAERTGGSVSTLTIQRTQQEDSAVYLCASSLTGENTEAFFGQGTRLTVV.